In its sample, the clone carrying this T cell receptor beta chain was seen a few times. What it recognizes is unknown. This specimen comes from a study of CD8+CD57+ T cells in acquired aplastic anemia. At the level of the study: The average for DNA from sorted CD4+ and CD8+ cells was 3 to 3.5 ug.

The study, taken as a whole, reports: Common to patients and controls were 25 to 30 CD8+ CDR3 sequences.

Previously, flow cytometry had revealed CD8+CD57+ cell expansion in the patients chosen for sequencing. With no exception, the patients had severe acquired aplastic anemia. J gave up 6 bases and V 5 bases, and 12 bases lay outside the gene matches. This CDR3 is 15 amino acids long. Germline lookup yields CDR1 KGHSH and CDR2 LQKENI. TCR beta VDJ combinations and CDR3 sequences were profiled from genomic DNA. TCRdb used MiXCR to reprocess the reads, holding one entry per CDR3 protein. The table includes approximately 200,000 distinct CDR3 sequences, around 49% detected once. The specimen was sorted CD4+, CD8+, or CD8+CD57+ T cells (not recorded which) from PBMCs. This chain joins TRBV18 and TRBJ1-2, with TRBD1 identical over 7 bases. This clonotype originated in a human donor with aplastic anemia. The CDR3: CASSSTGTNENGYTF. The CDR3 nucleotides are TGTGCCAGCTCATCGACAGGGACAAACGAGAATGGCTACACCTTC.